Shown below are 12 T cell receptor beta chains from a single sample sequenced in a study of blood T cell repertoires in COVID-19 (dated by TCRdb to 2018 to 2020). Library construction relied on the immunoSEQ multiplex PCR assay. TCRdb retrieved this table from immuneACCESS and kept in-frame rearrangements only. Not all clones are present; in checked studies, unresolved V genes account for under half, and no reason is known for the remainder. A total of about 240,000 clones appear in this sample, approximately 90% of them only once. The ten largest make up approximately 4.2% of the sample. Sequenced: PBMCs or T cells enriched from blood (not recorded which). The receptors were sampled from a woman aged 25 to 39 who had recovered from COVID-19.

The V gene is TRBV29-1, the J gene TRBJ2-7; TRBD1 aligns across 9 bases. CDR1 SQVTM and CDR2 ANQGSEA come from the germline V gene. This CDR3 region has 15 residues. J gave up 4 bases and V 0 bases, and 7 bases lay outside the gene matches. This CDR3 reads CSVEDVRTGEYEQYF. The CDR3, as DNA: TGCAGCGTTGAAGACGTCCGGACAGGGGAGTACGAGCAGTACTTC.

This chain links TRBV6-2 or TRBV6-3 with TRBJ2-6; 7 bases match TRBD1. This CDR3 has 18 residues. The junction had 11 bases not matched to a gene; V was cut back by 6 bases and J by 0 bases. Germline CDR1 MNHEY, CDR2 SVGEGT. Here the CDR3 DNA reads TGTGCCAGCAGCAGGTCGGGACAGCTATACTCTGGGGCCAACGTCCTGACTTTC. As protein: CASSRSGQLYSGANVLTF.

The chain joins TRBV5-8 to TRBJ1-1, with D possibly being TRBD1 (5 bases). Trimming left V 2 bases short and J 4 bases short, with 12 bases between. Germline-derived CDR1 and CDR2 are SGHTS and YDEGEE. The CDR3 is made up of 14 amino acids. CDR3 region: CASSFRGVSTEAFF. CDR3 DNA: TGTGCCAGCAGCTTTCGGGGGGTTAGCACTGAAGCTTTCTTT.

V gene TRBV28 combines with J gene TRBJ2-7; a weak D match, TRBD1 (5 bases). The ends were cut back, 10 bases at V and 3 bases at J, with 13 bases in the middle. This CDR3 contains 12 residues. Germline V lookup: CDR1 MDHEN, CDR2 SYDVKM. The CDR3 region is CATTDTYYEQYF. The CDR3 DNA is TGTGCCACGACAGATACGTACTACGAGCAGTACTTC.

The rearrangement joins TRBV19 to TRBJ1-2, with a tentative D call TRBD1 (6 bases). Germline CDR1 is LNHDA and CDR2 is SQIVND (reference sequence). Trimming left V 4 bases short and J 2 bases short, with 8 bases between. The CDR3 consists of 13 residues. This CDR3 is CASSRQENYGYTF. CDR3 sequence (DNA): TGTGCCAGTAGTAGACAGGAAAACTATGGCTACACCTTC. The full variable domain, in which reference TRBV19 and TRBJ1-2 provide the parts outside the CDR3, is DGGITQSPKYLFRKEGQNVTLSCEQNLNHDAMYWYRQDPGQGLRLIYYSQIVNDFQKGDIAEGYSVSREKKESFPLTVTSAQKNPTAFYLCASSRQENYGYTFGSGTRLTVV.

Here the CDR3 DNA reads TGCGCCAGCAGCTTGGCCCCGGCGGGAGGAGCGGTTGAGCAGTTCTTC. Its translation: CASSLAPAGGAVEQFF. This chain connects TRBV5-1 to TRBJ2-1; 8 bases agree with TRBD2. The CDR3 extends over 16 amino acids. The germline gives CDR1 SGHRS, CDR2 YFSETQ. V shed 0 bases, J shed 9 bases, and the junction held 11 bases outside the gene matches.

This clone was counted ten times or more. The CDR3 DNA sequence: TGTGCCAGCAGCTTAGAGCGTAACACTGAAGCTTTCTTT. This sequence encodes CASSLERNTEAFF. The chain recombines TRBV7-9 with TRBJ1-1, with unresolved D. This CDR3 has 13 amino acids. Germline CDR1 SEHNR, CDR2 FQNEAQ (reference sequence). Trimming removed 1 base at V and 2 bases at J, with 5 bases between.

The gene calls are TRBV28 and TRBJ2-7; D remains unclear. The CDR3 totals 12 residues. The germline V gene has CDR1 MDHEN and CDR2 SYDVKM. V shed 5 bases and J shed 3 bases, with 8 bases lying between them. CDR3 nucleotides: TGTGCCAGCAGTCTCCCCAGCTACGAGCAGTACTTC. Encoded protein: CASSLPSYEQYF. Complete variable domain (other parts from reference TRBV28 and TRBJ2-7): DVKVTQSSRYLVKRTGEKVFLECVQDMDHENMFWYRQDPGLGLRLIYFSYDVKMKEKGDIPEGYSVSREKKERFSLILESASTNQTSMYLCASSLPSYEQYFGPGTRLTVT.

The genes are TRBV9 and TRBJ2-1; maybe TRBD2 (5 bases). This CDR3 is 16 amino acids long. Germline values: CDR1 SGDLS, CDR2 YYNGEE. Trimming stripped 0 bases from V and 3 bases from J, with 13 bases between. The CDR3 region is CASSVGTGGFYNEQFF. Written as DNA, the CDR3 is TGTGCCAGCAGCGTAGGCACTGGCGGGTTCTACAATGAGCAGTTCTTC.

The rearrangement uses TRBV18 and TRBJ2-1; TRBD1 matches at 8 bases. V lost 6 bases and J lost 3; bases outside the gene matches: 4. This CDR3 contains 14 residues. Germline V gene sequence: CDR1 KGHSH, CDR2 LQKENI. The CDR3 is CASSDRGNYNEQFF. The CDR3 coding sequence is TGTGCCAGCTCCGACAGGGGAAACTACAATGAGCAGTTCTTC.

The CDR3, as DNA: TGTGCCAGCAGTTTTAGACAAACACCCCTCCACTTT. Translated: CASSFRQTPLHF. This rearrangement joins TRBV28 to TRBJ1-6; no clear D gene. CDR3 size: 12 residues. Deletions cut 3 bases from V and 11 bases from J, with 8 bases between. Germline V gene sequence: CDR1 MDHEN, CDR2 SYDVKM.

This rearrangement joins TRBV7-9 to TRBJ1-2, with TRBD1 as a possible D gene (5 bases). The CDR3 extends over 16 amino acids. Deletions cut 5 bases from V and 6 bases from J, with 22 bases between. Germline-derived CDR1 and CDR2 are SEHNR and FQNEAQ (reference sequence). The CDR3 region has the DNA TGTGCCAGCAGCCGCACAGGATGGGGGAGGGTGGATGGCTACACCTTC. Protein sequence: CASSRTGWGRVDGYTF.